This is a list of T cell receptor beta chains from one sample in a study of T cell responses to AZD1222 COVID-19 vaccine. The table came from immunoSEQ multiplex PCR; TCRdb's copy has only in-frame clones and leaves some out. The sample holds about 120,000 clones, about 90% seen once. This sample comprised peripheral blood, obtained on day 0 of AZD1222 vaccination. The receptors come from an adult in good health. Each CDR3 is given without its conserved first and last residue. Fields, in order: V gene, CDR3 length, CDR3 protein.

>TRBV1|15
TSSQGPLGGGTDTQY
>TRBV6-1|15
ASSEEGTAYLFNEQF
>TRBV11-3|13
ASSLGGVSNQPQH
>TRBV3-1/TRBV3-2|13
ASSQAGAAYNEQF
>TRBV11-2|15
ASSLRVLRGANQPQH
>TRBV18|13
ASSPQKGANEKLF
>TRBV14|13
ASSQVTGGGYGYT
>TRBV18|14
ASSPQEAGGNYGYT
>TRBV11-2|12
ASSSGQGGETQY
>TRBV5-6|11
ASSFQGYYGYT
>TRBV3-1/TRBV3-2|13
ASSQGTGVSYGYT
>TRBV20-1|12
SASLSRTNEKLF
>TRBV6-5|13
ASRLGTLVGNTIY
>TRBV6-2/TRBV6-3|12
ASSPDSGGYEQY
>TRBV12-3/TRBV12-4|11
ASSWSQGWGYT
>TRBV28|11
ASPNERGTEAF
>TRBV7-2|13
ASSTRQVTNTEAF
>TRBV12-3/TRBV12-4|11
ASSPTVFYEQY
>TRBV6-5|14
ASSYSSTLNNSPLH
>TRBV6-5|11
ASGSSYNSPLH